This TCR beta chain is from a study of neurological immune-mediated disorders. Whole-study findings and limits: No clinical or MRI feature was associated with the multiple sclerosis repertoire cluster. Falling below healthy controls, multiple sclerosis showed the least TCR clonal expansion, while HTLV-1-associated myelopathy showed the most.

In its sample, this clonotype was seen many times. Its antigen is currently unknown. With 10-nucleotide random UMIs included, cDNA was synthesized by 5'RACE. Sequencing runs each yielded over 170 million TCR-beta sequences from 15-18 subjects. MiXCR, run by TCRdb on the 5' RACE reads, gives a single entry per CDR3 protein. This table has approximately 43,000 distinct CDR3 sequences, 2.5% appearing once. V was clipped by 1 base and J by 4 bases, with 9 bases between them. Per germline, CDR1 SGHRS and CDR2 YFSETQ. The CDR3 covers 14 residues. Sequences were obtained from PBMCs. This sequence joins TRBV5-1 and TRBJ1-5; D possibly corresponds to TRBD1 (5 bases). The source is a man younger than 40 with multiple sclerosis. For the CDR3, the DNA is TGCGCCAGCAGCTTGTCTGGGGCGAATCAGCCCCAGCATTTT. Translation: CASSLSGANQPQHF.